This TCR beta chain emerged from a study of OX40 agonist ivuxolimab in advanced cancers. Study at large: Partial responses were observed in three patients, of whom one had hepatocellular carcinoma and two had cutaneous melanoma.

TCRdb's table, derived via immunoSEQ multiplex PCR, lists solely in-frame clones and lacks some. This table has some 19,000 clones, less than 75% appearing once. In germline, CDR1 is LNHNV, CDR2 YYDKDF (reference sequence). The V end lost 3 bases, the J end lost 11 bases, and 14 bases lay between the germline ends. The CDR3 contains 13 residues. The rearrangement joins TRBV15 to TRBJ2-1; tentative D call: TRBD1 (5 bases). This clonotype was sampled from an adult with an advanced solid tumor such as melanoma, head and neck, liver or kidney cancer. The sample here was CD4+ or CD8+ T cells sorted from blood, taken in a trial of the OX40 agonist ivuxolimab. CDR3 sequence: CATSSFTGAKQFF. The CDR3 nucleotides read TGTGCCACCAGCAGCTTCACAGGAGCAAAGCAGTTCTTC.